The 23 T cell receptor beta chains reported below all come from one sample, sequenced in a study of shared clonotypes between healthy human individuals. The repertoire was sequenced with immunoSEQ multiplex PCR; TCRdb's copy has only in-frame clones and lacks some. The sample has some 900,000 clones; over 60% are singletons. The sample taken for sequencing was memory CD4+ T cells sorted from blood. The subset denotes: CD45RA-negative fraction. Source of these receptors: a man younger than 30 in good health.

The chain combines TRBV5-1 with TRBJ2-3; 11 bases match TRBD2. This CDR3 is 16 amino acids long. V shed 4 bases, J shed 3 bases, and the junction held 7 bases outside the gene matches. Germline-derived CDR1 and CDR2 are SGHRS and YFSETQ. CDR3 amino acids: CASSPPLAGVTDTQYF. Written as DNA, the CDR3 is TGCGCCAGCAGCCCCCCACTAGCGGGAGTGACAGATACGCAGTATTTT.

The V gene is TRBV5-1, the J gene TRBJ2-3; 7 nucleotides agree with TRBD2. The junction had 7 bases not matched to a gene; V was cut back by 4 bases and J by 5 bases. CDR3 length: 14 residues. Germline V CDR1 and CDR2: SGHRS, YFSETQ. For the CDR3, the DNA is TGCGCCAGCAGCCTTCCGGGGGGTCTAGATACGCAGTATTTT. It is translated as CASSLPGGLDTQYF.

This rearrangement joins TRBV19 to TRBJ1-4, with D possibly being TRBD1 (5 bases). V was trimmed by 2 bases and J by 8 bases, leaving 15 bases between them. Germline CDR1 and CDR2: LNHDA and SQIVND (reference sequence). The CDR3 extends over 15 amino acids. The CDR3 loop is CASSIQGGRLEKLFF. The CDR3 DNA reads as TGTGCCAGTAGTATACAGGGTGGTAGATTGGAAAAACTGTTTTTT.

This chain links TRBV19 with TRBJ1-5; D may be TRBD1 (5 bases). V was cut by 6 bases and J by 2 bases, with 14 bases left in between. Germline V lookup: CDR1 LNHDA, CDR2 SQIVND (reference sequence). The CDR3 runs 15 residues. CDR3 loop: CASRQTGGGNQPQHF. The CDR3 nucleotides are TGTGCCAGTAGACAAACTGGGGGGGGCAATCAGCCCCAGCATTTT.

For this clone: A single base separates this from a much larger clone, so it may be a read error. The gene calls are TRBV6-6 and TRBJ2-5; D ambiguous. Per germline, CDR1 MNHNY and CDR2 SVGAGI (reference sequence). The CDR3 runs 11 residues. Trimming stripped 0 bases from V and 5 bases from J, with 1 base between. CDR3 protein: CASSYSETQYF. DNA for the CDR3: TGTGCCAGCAGTTACTCGGAGACCCAGTACTTC.

The rearrangement joins TRBV19 to TRBJ1-6; D is unclear. The CDR3 totals 15 residues. CDR1 is LNHDA, CDR2 SQIVND, per germline (reference sequence). Trimming pared 4 bases from V and 2 bases from J, leaving 9 bases between. The CDR3 DNA is TGTGCCAGTAGTAAGTCTTGGGCCTATAATTCACCCCTCCACTTT. This codes for CASSKSWAYNSPLHF.

The chain carries TRBV28 and TRBJ1-3, with D perhaps TRBD1 (6 bases). Germline V gene sequence: CDR1 MDHEN, CDR2 SYDVKM. V dropped 8 bases and J dropped 0 bases, with 11 bases sitting between them. The CDR3 spans 14 residues. The CDR3 bases are TGTGCCAGCGATCAGGGGTTCTCTGGAAACACCATATATTTT. Amino acid sequence: CASDQGFSGNTIYF. Using reference TRBV28 and TRBJ1-3 for the parts outside the CDR3, the full variable domain is DVKVTQSSRYLVKRTGEKVFLECVQDMDHENMFWYRQDPGLGLRLIYFSYDVKMKEKGDIPEGYSVSREKKERFSLILESASTNQTSMYLCASDQGFSGNTIYFGEGSWLTVV.

This clone has a handful of counts. The chain carries TRBV10-3 and TRBJ1-1; 8 bases are a match to TRBD1. V gave up 5 bases and J gave up 4 bases; unmatched junction bases: 0. The CDR3 consists of 12 residues. Germline V gene lookup returns CDR1 ENHRY and CDR2 SYGVKD. CDR3 nucleotides: TGTGCCATCAGTACAGGGGGCACTGAAGCTTTCTTT. Its protein product is CAISTGGTEAFF.

A few counts support this clone. V and J are TRBV4-1 and TRBJ2-2; D gene unclear. Germline CDR1 MGHRA, CDR2 YSYEKL. Deletions cut 3 bases from V and 9 bases from J, with 20 bases between. The CDR3 spans 16 residues. The CDR3 protein is CASSHTPGPQPRELFF. The CDR3 DNA reads TGCGCCAGCAGCCACACCCCCGGGCCCCAGCCACGGGAGCTGTTTTTT.

On this clone: The sample contains more than one DNA sequence encoding this CDR3. This chain connects TRBV6-5 to TRBJ2-1, with TRBD1 matching over 11 bases. CDR3 size: 14 residues. Germline CDR1 reads MNHEY; CDR2 reads SVGAGI. The ends lost 6 bases at V and 6 bases at J; junction bases unmatched: 4. In nucleotides, the CDR3 is TGTGCCAGCAGCCGAGGGACAGGGGGCAATGAGCAGTTCTTC. Its protein product is CASSRGTGGNEQFF.

The rearrangement uses TRBV19 and TRBJ2-5; TRBD2 agrees at 8 bases. Trimming at V came to 8 bases and at J to 5 bases, leaving 16 bases not matched to a gene. The CDR3 is 16 residues long. Germline V gene lookup returns CDR1 LNHDA and CDR2 SQIVND (reference sequence). CDR3 residues: CASLPTTGLGYETQYF. CDR3 nucleotides: TGTGCCAGTCTACCCACGACGGGACTAGGTTACGAGACCCAGTACTTC.

The chain joins TRBV5-1 to TRBJ2-5; D is possibly TRBD2 (5 bases). Trimming pared 0 bases from V and 5 bases from J, leaving 14 bases between. The germline CDR1 and CDR2 sequences are SGHRS and YFSETQ. The CDR3 runs 15 residues. CDR3 region: CASSLAGEGRETQYF. Here the CDR3 DNA reads TGCGCCAGCAGCTTGGCCGGGGAAGGTAGGGAGACCCAGTACTTC.

This chain links TRBV27 with TRBJ2-7; D may be TRBD1 or TRBD2 (6 bases each). The ends were cut back, 2 bases at V and 2 bases at J, with 16 bases in the middle. The CDR3 length is 16 residues. Germline CDR1 is MNHEY and CDR2 is SMNVEV (reference sequence). In DNA form, the CDR3 reads TGTGCCAGCAGTTTAAGAGGGGGGCGCGGAGCCTACGAGCAGTACTTC. It specifies CASSLRGGRGAYEQYF.

This rearrangement joins TRBV5-1 to TRBJ2-5, with D maybe TRBD2 (6 bases). This CDR3 is built from 15 residues. The V gene's germline CDR1 is SGHRS and CDR2 YFSETQ. V lost 0 bases to trimming and J lost 5 bases, with 14 bases between them. CDR3 bases: TGCGCCAGCAGCTTGGAAGGTCCGGAGGGGGAGACCCAGTACTTC. This translates into CASSLEGPEGETQYF.

The chain combines TRBV6-5 with TRBJ1-4; maybe TRBD1 (6 bases). Germline V lookup: CDR1 MNHEY, CDR2 SVGAGI. This CDR3 comprises 15 residues. With 2 bases removed from V and 7 bases from J, the gap between germline ends came to 14 bases. Here the CDR3 reads CASSYGGAAGEKLFF. CDR3 nucleotides: TGTGCCAGCAGTTACGGGGGGGCAGCTGGTGAAAAACTGTTTTTT.

This clone was counted ten times or more. This chain connects TRBV5-1 to TRBJ1-2; D ambiguous. Germline CDR1 is SGHRS and CDR2 is YFSETQ. The CDR3 contains 15 residues. The germline V and J ends were trimmed by 4 bases and 8 bases, with 21 bases remaining between them. CDR3 loop: CASSVTVDVAGGYTF. CDR3 bases: TGCGCCAGCAGCGTAACAGTGGACGTGGCCGGAGGCTACACCTTC.

This clone was seen repeatedly, ten times or more. Other DNA sequences within the sample encode an identical CDR3. V gene TRBV18 combines with J gene TRBJ1-5; 7 positions match TRBD1. Germline loops: CDR1 KGHSH, CDR2 LQKENI. The junction had 1 base not matched to a gene; V was cut back by 1 base and J by 1 base. The length of the CDR3 is 15 residues. This CDR3 is CASSPQQGSNQPQHF. The CDR3 coding sequence is TGTGCCAGCTCACCACAACAGGGGAGCAATCAGCCCCAGCATTTT.

The gene calls are TRBV5-1 and TRBJ2-7; D uncertain. This CDR3 has 15 amino acids. The germline gives CDR1 SGHRS, CDR2 YFSETQ. Trimming cost V 4 bases and J 4 bases, with 18 bases left between them. The CDR3: CASSLDTPTPYEQYF. As DNA, the CDR3 is TGCGCCAGCAGCCTAGACACCCCAACTCCTTACGAGCAGTACTTC.

A few counts support this clone. The chain has TRBV30 and TRBJ1-5; D might be TRBD1 (6 bases). CDR3 size: 13 residues. The V end lost 0 bases, the J end lost 6 bases, and 9 bases lay between the germline ends. Germline loops: CDR1 GTSNPN, CDR2 SVGIG (reference sequence). The CDR3 DNA reads TGTGCCTGGAGTGTAGGGGGAGGTCAGCCCCAGCATTTT. As protein: CAWSVGGGQPQHF.

This chain connects TRBV4-1 to TRBJ1-3; TRBD1 matches 7 bases. The CDR3 covers 18 residues. The junction had 10 bases not matched to a gene; V was cut back by 2 bases and J by 0 bases. The germline gives CDR1 MGHRA, CDR2 YSYEKL. DNA of the CDR3: TGCGCCAGCAGCCAACTCTTGGGACAGATTTCCTCTGGAAACACCATATATTTT. Its translation is CASSQLLGQISSGNTIYF.

Of note for this clone: The sample contains more than one DNA sequence encoding this CDR3. The chain couples TRBV30 to TRBJ2-7; no clear D gene. Trimming pared 1 base from V and 3 bases from J, leaving 4 bases between. Germline CDR1 and CDR2: GTSNPN and SVGIG (reference sequence). The CDR3 spans 11 residues. The chain's CDR3 is CAWSASYEQYF. CDR3 DNA: TGTGCCTGGAGTGCCAGCTACGAGCAGTACTTC.

This chain uses TRBV5-5 with TRBJ2-3; a possible D gene is TRBD2 (6 bases). This CDR3 has 15 residues. CDR1 SGHKS and CDR2 YYEKEE come from the germline V gene (reference sequence). Between the trimmed V and J ends, which lost 5 bases and 0 bases, there was a span of 13 bases. CDR3 sequence reads: CASRILGGSTDTQYF. The CDR3 bases are TGTGCCAGCAGAATCTTGGGGGGTAGCACAGATACGCAGTATTTT.

This chain joins TRBV30 and TRBJ2-7; 7 positions match TRBD2. The germline gives CDR1 GTSNPN, CDR2 SVGIG (reference sequence). V lost 4 bases, J lost 0 bases, and 9 bases stayed unmatched. CDR3 length: 15 amino acids. The CDR3 DNA reads TGTGCCTGGAAGGGCTTCCGGGGGGACTCCTACGAGCAGTACTTC. Translated: CAWKGFRGDSYEQYF.